This TCR beta chain came from a study of early T cells in non-severe SARS-CoV-2 infection listed by TCRdb under 2021. Describing the broader study: Because TCR sequencing relied on bulk RNA taken from unsorted whole blood, pairing of alpha and beta chains was not possible.

This was a case-control study nested in a cohort of healthcare workers in London, UK, who had nasopharyngeal swab PCR tests and blood samples taken every week. Healthcare workers were enrolled in the week of the UK lockdown, from 23 to 31 March 2020, and were followed every week for up to roughly 16 weeks. Libraries were prepared through 5' RACE. Sequencing relied on a NextSeq 500. Unique molecular identifiers were attached to individual cDNA molecules in the TCR library protocol so that sequencing error and PCR bias could be corrected. Both TCR alpha and beta chains were sequenced, and tight co-correlation was observed between alpha and beta sequence abundances in each sample. The paper's processing steps were these. Decombinator V4 was used to annotate the V gene, J gene and CDR3 of the TCR sequences. Expanded TCRs were defined as changing significantly between any two time points under a Poisson model with p below 0.0001. TCR abundances were normalised to the total number of TCRs sequenced per sample and were expressed as counts per million. MAIT TCRs were defined by TRAV1-2 paired with TRAJ12, TRAJ20 or TRAJ33, and iNKT TCRs by TRAV10 paired with TRAJ18. VDJdb, accessed 1 November 2021, was searched for CMV, EBV and SARS-CoV-2 annotated TCRs, with TCRs annotated for multiple antigens excluded. The public reads were reprocessed in TCRdb via fastp at Q25 and MiXCR, keeping in-frame beta chains. Every entry covers one CDR3 protein and lists the most common genes and DNA from its rows. These V and J calls originate from TCRdb's pipeline instead of the authors' own analysis. The sample yields some 55,000 distinct CDR3 sequences; 10% to 15% were counted once. Together, the top ten hold about 3.1% of the sample.

The CDR3 runs 19 amino acids, cysteine and phenylalanine included. Only the CDR3 portion is preserved as DNA: 57 bases, with reading frame beginning at the first base. Sequences SGHKS (CDR1) and YYEKEE (CDR2) are obtained from the germline V gene (reference sequence). Clipping removes 1 base from V and 1 base from J, with 12 as the unmatched junction base count. There are many counts of this clonotype. The clone's antigen remains unknown. No base quality information exists; no much larger clone differs at one position. The study at large found these results: VDJdb matching was skewed toward anti-spike CD8 responses, so virus-specific expansions were likely underestimated and private and CD4 specificities were missed.

The sequence is built from TRBV5-5 and TRBJ2-1, with 9 central nucleotides matching TRBD2. The TCR comes from an adult who was a healthcare worker with PCR-confirmed SARS-CoV-2 infection or an uninfected control (not recorded which). The sample was whole blood. In nucleotides, the sequence is TGTGCCAGCAGCTTGAGTAGTGCGAGACTAGCGGCATCCTACAATGAGCAGTTCTTC. This gives the protein CASSLSSARLAASYNEQFF. Supplemented by the reference TRBV5-5 and TRBJ2-1 proteins around the CDR3, the complete variable domain is DAGVTQSPTHLIKTRGQQVTLRCSPISGHKSVSWYQQVLGQGPQFIFQYYEKEERGRGNFPDRFSARQFPNYSSELNVNALLLGDSALYLCASSLSSARLAASYNEQFFGPGTRLTVL.